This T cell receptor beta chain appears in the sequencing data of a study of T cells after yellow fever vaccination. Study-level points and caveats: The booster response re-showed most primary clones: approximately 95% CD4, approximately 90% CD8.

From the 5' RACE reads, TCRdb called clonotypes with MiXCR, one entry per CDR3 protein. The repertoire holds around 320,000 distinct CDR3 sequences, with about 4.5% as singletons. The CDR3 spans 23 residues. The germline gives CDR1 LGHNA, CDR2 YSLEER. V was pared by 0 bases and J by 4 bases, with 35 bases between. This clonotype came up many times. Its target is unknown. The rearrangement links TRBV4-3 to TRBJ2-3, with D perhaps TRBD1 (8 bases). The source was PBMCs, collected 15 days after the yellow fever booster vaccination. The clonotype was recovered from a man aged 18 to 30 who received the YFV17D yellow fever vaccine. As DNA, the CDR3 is TGCGCCAGCAGCCAAGAGGGGGGCAGGGGGCTCTCGACTAGCCAGTTTGTGGCAGATACGCAGTATTTT. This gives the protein CASSQEGGRGLSTSQFVADTQYF.